One sample yielded the 14 T cell receptor beta chains listed below, sequenced in a study of blood T cell repertoires in COVID-19. Repertoires were generated with immunoSEQ multiplex PCR, while TCRdb's copy carries only in-frame clones and drops some. The table records some 68,000 clones, roughly nine tenths of them present only once. Sample: peripheral blood. Receptor source: a man in his fifties with active COVID-19.

The V gene is TRBV27, the J gene TRBJ1-1; no clear D gene. This CDR3 comprises 13 residues. V was shortened by 3 bases and J by 3 bases, with 8 bases between the two germline ends. CDR1 is MNHEY, CDR2 SMNVEV, per germline (reference sequence). CDR3: CASSFWRDTEAFF. CDR3 sequence (DNA): TGTGCCAGCAGTTTTTGGAGGGACACTGAAGCTTTCTTT.

V is TRBV7-6 and J is TRBJ2-3, with 10 bases lining up with TRBD1. The trim removed 1 base at V and 4 bases at J, leaving 2 bases unmatched. This CDR3 spans 15 amino acids. Germline loops: CDR1 SGHVS, CDR2 FNYEAQ. CDR3 sequence (DNA): TGTGCCAGCAGCTTAGAGGGGACAGGGGCAGATACGCAGTATTTT. It encodes CASSLEGTGADTQYF.

The chain combines TRBV4-3 with TRBJ1-6, with 7 bases matching TRBD1. Germline CDR1 and CDR2: LGHNA and YSLEER. The V segment lost 0 bases and the J segment 9 bases; nucleotides outside the gene matches: 8. This CDR3 spans 16 amino acids. CDR3 nucleotides: TGCGCCAGCAGCCAAGATAACAGGGGTTACGGTTCACCCCTCCACTTT. Translation gives CASSQDNRGYGSPLHF.

This clone appeared a single time. This sequence joins TRBV13 and TRBJ1-2; no clear D gene. Trimming took off 5 bases at V and 2 bases at J, with 12 bases between the two ends. Germline CDR1 and CDR2: PRHDT and FYEKMQ (reference sequence). The CDR3 sequence is 14 residues long. Here the CDR3 DNA reads TGTGCCAGCAGCCAGAGAAGCGGAAACTATGGCTACACCTTC. Translating it yields CASSQRSGNYGYTF.

The chain couples TRBV7-3 to TRBJ1-1, with D perhaps TRBD1 (6 bases). CDR1 SGHTA and CDR2 FQGTGA come from the germline V gene. This CDR3 spans 13 amino acids. V was clipped by 5 bases and J by 4 bases, with 11 bases between them. CDR3 sequence: CASSLLGATEAFF. CDR3 DNA: TGTGCCAGCAGCCTCCTGGGGGCCACTGAAGCTTTCTTT.

The rearrangement joins TRBV4-1 to TRBJ2-1; D ambiguous. This CDR3 has 14 amino acids. Germline V gene lookup returns CDR1 MGHRA and CDR2 YSYEKL. V dropped 5 bases and J dropped 12 bases, with 20 bases sitting between them. CDR3 bases: TGCGCCAGCAGCTCCGGAGCTGAGTCCAATCGGCAGTTCTTC. Amino acid sequence: CASSSGAESNRQFF.

The J gene is TRBJ2-1, the V gene TRBV7-2; D perhaps matches TRBD2 (7 bases). The CDR3 runs 16 residues. Germline assignment: CDR1 SGHTA and CDR2 FQGNSA. The V gene lost 2 bases and the J gene lost 8 bases, with 19 bases spanning the gap. The CDR3 sequence: CASSLNGYRGADEQFF. The CDR3 DNA sequence: TGTGCCAGCAGCTTAAACGGGTACCGGGGGGCGGATGAGCAGTTCTTC.

The J gene is TRBJ1-2, the V gene TRBV5-1, with a tentative D call TRBD1 (6 bases). CDR3 length equals 13 residues. Trimming removed 5 bases at V and 6 bases at J, with 14 bases between. Germline V lookup: CDR1 SGHRS, CDR2 YFSETQ. Written as DNA, the CDR3 is TGCGCCAGCAGTAACAGGGCCTATGATGGCTACACCTTC. Protein sequence: CASSNRAYDGYTF.

The chain couples TRBV19 to TRBJ2-3; weak D call: TRBD1 (5 bases). CDR1 and CDR2 (germline): LNHDA, SQIVND (reference sequence). V lost 6 bases and J 1 base, leaving 11 bases between the germline ends. The CDR3 covers 14 residues. The CDR3 DNA sequence: TGTGCCAGTAGGGATACAGGACGCACAGATACGCAGTATTTT. This sequence encodes CASRDTGRTDTQYF.

This rearrangement joins TRBV7-2 to TRBJ2-5, with 7 bases matching TRBD2. The CDR3 consists of 16 residues. Germline V gene sequence: CDR1 SGHTA, CDR2 FQGNSA. J lost 4 bases, V lost 2 bases, and 10 bases had no gene match. The CDR3 loop is CASSLPNRDYSETQYF. DNA of the CDR3: TGTGCCAGCAGCTTACCAAATAGGGACTATTCAGAGACCCAGTACTTC.

The CDR3 DNA reads as TGTGCCAGCAGTTCCCGGGACAGGCCGTACAATGAGCAGTTCTTC. This translates into CASSSRDRPYNEQFF. The V call is TRBV11-3, the J call TRBJ2-1; 8 bases fit TRBD1. CDR1 is SGHNT and CDR2 is YENEEA in the germline V gene. Germline trimming cut 6 bases from V and 4 bases from J; bases unmatched to any gene: 8. This CDR3 has 15 residues.

The chain employs TRBV12-5 and TRBJ2-3, with no clear D. This CDR3 is 13 amino acids long. The ends were cut back, 6 bases at V and 4 bases at J, with 11 bases in the middle. Germline CDR1 is LGHNT and CDR2 is FRNRAP. The CDR3, as DNA: TGTGCTAGTGGAAGACAATCTGCAGATACGCAGTATTTT. Its translation is CASGRQSADTQYF.

The chain recombines TRBV19 with TRBJ2-4, with 7 bases matching TRBD1. The CDR3 consists of 15 residues. Germline loops: CDR1 LNHDA, CDR2 SQIVND (reference sequence). Trimming took 7 bases from V and 6 from J; bases not matched to a gene: 12. The CDR3 region is CASNTWEKGANIQYF. The CDR3 DNA is TGTGCCAGTAATACTTGGGAGAAGGGGGCAAACATTCAGTACTTC.

The genes are TRBV3-1 (or the pseudogene TRBV3-2) and TRBJ2-2, with 8 bases fitting TRBD1. J lost 7 bases, V lost 4 bases, and 11 bases had no gene match. The CDR3 has 16 amino acids. Germline V gene sequence: CDR1 LGHDT, CDR2 YNNKEL (reference sequence). The CDR3 reads CASSRGTGSGGGELFF. The CDR3, as DNA: TGTGCCAGCAGCCGAGGGACAGGTTCGGGTGGCGGGGAGCTGTTTTTT.